This T cell receptor (beta chain) was documented in a study of identifying expanded T cells in peripheral blood. V lost 3 bases and J 9 bases, leaving 18 bases between the germline ends. The CDR3 extends over 15 amino acids. Germline CDR1 and CDR2: LNHDA and SQIVND (reference sequence). Libraries were prepared by immunoSEQ multiplex PCR; TCRdb keeps only in-frame clonotypes and omits some of them. In the table there are about 78,000 clones, 88% of which are singletons. The material sequenced was blood. This TCR came from a person aged 18 to 75 in good health. This chain uses TRBV19 with TRBJ1-5; no clear D. CDR3 in DNA: TGTGCCAGTAGTATCGTAGGAGTTTACCCCGGGCCCCAGCATTTT. It encodes CASSIVGVYPGPQHF.